This T cell receptor (beta chain) was sequenced during a study of T cell responses to AZD1222 COVID-19 vaccine (dated by TCRdb to the early 2020s). With respect to the entire study: A total of more than 230 trial participants underwent TCR sequencing, of whom around 210 had received two doses of AZD1222 and approximately 25 had received two doses of the MenACWY control vaccine. Enrollment into the trials was organized by age into subgroups of 18-55, 56-69 and 70-plus years, and those subgroups contained roughly 140, 27 and 60 TCR-sequenced participants, respectively. General findings and caveats noted by the study authors: Participants were mostly white British, with more females than males. The authors suggested clonal diversity may have been underestimated. In the small 56-69-year group, the increase in depth fell short of significance, most likely because of low power. Conclusions about previously exposed vaccinees are limited, since just 6 or 7 AZD1222 recipients were seropositive for SARS-CoV-2 at baseline. Because no samples from the day 14 peak response were available, repertoires could be characterized only after the peak T cell response. Reportedly, almost half of the unique spike-specific TCRs recognized epitopes lying outside the regions that are mutated in the B.1.351 and B.1.1.7 variants. The whole spike protein was spanned by vaccine-associated CD4 TCRs, and dominant responses were seen in regions 160-218 and 743-854. After two AZD1222 doses, both the breadth and the depth of spike-specific TCRs were significantly higher than at day 0 and than in MenACWY recipients.

With regard to this clone: The target of this receptor is not known. Per-nucleotide qualities are absent, and no much larger clonotype sits a single base away.

The CDR3 regions of human TCRbeta chains were analyzed by immunosequencing. Under the source paper's analysis protocol: Repertoire TCRs were matched against a reference library of SARS-CoV-2-specific TCRs generated with the MIRA antigen-specificity platform. Breadth meant the fraction of unique TCRs that were SARS-CoV-2-associated, whereas depth meant the fraction of total T cells that were SARS-CoV-2-associated. Using the MIRA data, each spike-specific TCR was assigned both to the spike region to which the TCR was reactive and to a CD4 or CD8 class. Log10-transformed breadth and depth values were compared by one-way ANOVA with Sidak's multiple comparisons tests. In its TCRdb copy, this immuneACCESS table keeps in-frame sequences only and misses some clones. Where compared with another copy, unresolved V genes explain less than half of these, and the others have no known cause. The D gene and trimming were derived from the DNA, and the V and J assignments and clone size from that table. In all, the sample holds approximately 150,000 clones, and roughly 92% of those were seen once. Around 10% of the sample goes to the ten largest clones.

What this sample's time point label stands for: about 28 days (+/-7) after the second vaccine dose. AZD1222 recipients with second doses at about 4 weeks or about 12 weeks were pooled, because spike-specific TCR depth and breadth did not differ between schedules. Vaccinee samples came from UK trials COV001 and COV002, including a single-blind randomized controlled phase 2/3 trial of AZD1222 (ChAdOx1 nCoV-19) in healthy adults. For TCRbeta chain sequencing, PBMC samples from trial participants were taken at day 0 and at day 28 after the second dose. This TCR derives from an adult who received the AZD1222 COVID-19 vaccine. The starting material was peripheral blood, obtained 28 days after the second AZD1222 dose.

The CDR3 has the sequence CAGRSGQGQETQYF. The sequenced DNA: TGTGCCGGGCGGTCTGGACAGGGCCAAGAGACCCAGTACTTC. The sequence is built from TRBV6-7 and TRBJ2-5, with 8 central nucleotides matching TRBD1. TRBV6-7 is identified as an open reading frame with a role that is uncertain. The CDR3 runs 14 amino acids, cysteine and phenylalanine included. Only CDR3 DNA is held: 42 bases, read in frame from base 1. V has 11 bases trimmed and J has 1 base trimmed; junction bases matching no gene number 9.